This is a list of T cell receptor beta chains from one sample in a study of CD8+ T cells in alopecia areata. The repertoire was sequenced with immunoSEQ multiplex PCR; TCRdb's copy has only in-frame clones and lacks some. The sample lists 100,000 to 150,000 clones; approximately 47% were seen once. Sequencing was done on a sample of NKG2D-low CD8+ T cells sorted from blood. The receptors derive from a human donor with alopecia areata. The conserved cysteine and the conserved F or W are not part of the CDR3 here. The order of the fields is clone size, J gene, V gene, CDR3 protein. Clone size is not always given. Where it is, it says once, few, many or a class for expanded clones.

abundance: .; j_gene: TRBJ2-7; v_gene: TRBV5-6; CDR3aa: ASSLWTYEQY
abundance: few; j_gene: TRBJ2-1; v_gene: TRBV27; CDR3aa: ASRGTSPIDEQF
abundance: .; j_gene: TRBJ2-7; v_gene: TRBV29-1; CDR3aa: SVESAGENEQY
abundance: .; j_gene: TRBJ1-1; v_gene: TRBV25-1; CDR3aa: ASSDGSFYEAF
abundance: few; j_gene: TRBJ2-7; v_gene: TRBV29-1; CDR3aa: SVELLAGRYGEQY
abundance: .; j_gene: TRBJ1-1; v_gene: TRBV30; CDR3aa: AWRSGHENTEAF
abundance: .; j_gene: TRBJ2-7; v_gene: TRBV13; CDR3aa: ASSSKGLAGPAGDEQY
abundance: once; j_gene: TRBJ2-7; v_gene: TRBV7-9; CDR3aa: AWGDDYEQY
abundance: .; j_gene: TRBJ1-1; v_gene: TRBV7-3; CDR3aa: ASSLNGGREAF
abundance: .; j_gene: TRBJ2-5; v_gene: TRBV4-1; CDR3aa: ASSQSSGGQETQY
abundance: .; j_gene: TRBJ1-5; v_gene: TRBV30; CDR3aa: AWSAGVGNQPQH
abundance: .; j_gene: TRBJ2-7; v_gene: TRBV28; CDR3aa: ASIGAGEVEQY
abundance: .; j_gene: TRBJ1-6; v_gene: TRBV29-1; CDR3aa: SVAEGGNSPLH
abundance: few; j_gene: TRBJ1-1; v_gene: TRBV30; CDR3aa: AWSHAEAF
abundance: .; j_gene: TRBJ2-5; v_gene: TRBV4-3; CDR3aa: ASSVGVQETQY
abundance: .; j_gene: TRBJ2-4; v_gene: TRBV29-1; CDR3aa: SVEWRVEDGLAKNIQY
abundance: .; j_gene: TRBJ2-1; v_gene: TRBV29-1; CDR3aa: SVGLRGREQF
abundance: few; j_gene: TRBJ1-5; v_gene: TRBV27; CDR3aa: ASSLVGSNQPQH
abundance: .; j_gene: TRBJ2-3; v_gene: TRBV29-1; CDR3aa: SVPGGPDTQY
abundance: .; j_gene: TRBJ2-2; v_gene: TRBV11-2; CDR3aa: ASSLEFRGELF
abundance: once; j_gene: TRBJ2-7; v_gene: TRBV27; CDR3aa: ASQGAHYEQY
abundance: .; j_gene: TRBJ2-1; v_gene: TRBV4-1; CDR3aa: ASSQDDYLDEQF
abundance: .; j_gene: TRBJ1-2; v_gene: TRBV30; CDR3aa: AWSVLGGADGYT
abundance: .; j_gene: TRBJ2-5; v_gene: TRBV29-1; CDR3aa: SVFSGMGRETQY
abundance: .; j_gene: TRBJ2-7; v_gene: TRBV13; CDR3aa: ASSLLAKVGEQY
abundance: .; j_gene: TRBJ2-7; v_gene: TRBV28; CDR3aa: ASSFAGDWEQY
abundance: .; j_gene: TRBJ2-5; v_gene: TRBV5-1; CDR3aa: ASSFGLGQQETQY
abundance: .; j_gene: TRBJ1-6; v_gene: TRBV9; CDR3aa: ASSVETGGNSPLH
abundance: .; j_gene: TRBJ2-5; v_gene: TRBV29-1; CDR3aa: SVDPAVQETQY
abundance: few; j_gene: TRBJ2-7; v_gene: TRBV5-5; CDR3aa: ASSLGQALEQY
abundance: .; j_gene: TRBJ2-5; v_gene: TRBV5-6; CDR3aa: ASSLGGTAETQY
abundance: .; j_gene: TRBJ2-7; v_gene: TRBV9; CDR3aa: ASSTSGAPHYEQY
abundance: .; j_gene: TRBJ2-5; v_gene: TRBV6-6; CDR3aa: ASRTTQGSGETQY
abundance: few; j_gene: TRBJ2-2; v_gene: TRBV30; CDR3aa: AWSSREGDTGELF
abundance: .; j_gene: TRBJ2-1; v_gene: TRBV28; CDR3aa: ASSPLQGNEQF
abundance: .; j_gene: TRBJ2-1; v_gene: TRBV29-1; CDR3aa: SVGGLATYNEQF
abundance: few; j_gene: TRBJ1-1; v_gene: TRBV9; CDR3aa: ASSVSGAEAF
abundance: .; j_gene: TRBJ1-2; v_gene: TRBV29-1; CDR3aa: SVRDDYGYT
abundance: .; j_gene: TRBJ2-2; v_gene: TRBV6-5; CDR3aa: ASKSPGELF
abundance: .; j_gene: TRBJ1-2; v_gene: TRBV27; CDR3aa: ASSLLGPPNGYT
abundance: .; j_gene: TRBJ1-2; v_gene: TRBV29-1; CDR3aa: SLYSDSLFGYT
abundance: .; j_gene: TRBJ1-1; v_gene: TRBV29-1; CDR3aa: SVEGGDTEAF
abundance: .; j_gene: TRBJ2-7; v_gene: TRBV29-1; CDR3aa: SGWAGDEQY
abundance: .; j_gene: TRBJ2-2; v_gene: TRBV7-9; CDR3aa: ASSPIGGTGELF
abundance: .; j_gene: TRBJ2-5; v_gene: TRBV29-1; CDR3aa: SVGGLDRTTEGTQY
abundance: .; j_gene: TRBJ2-3; v_gene: TRBV7-3; CDR3aa: ASSSRISGDDTQY
abundance: .; j_gene: TRBJ1-2; v_gene: TRBV29-1; CDR3aa: SVVSSGDRGRGYT
abundance: .; j_gene: TRBJ1-2; v_gene: TRBV30; CDR3aa: AWSGQGAHGYT
abundance: .; j_gene: TRBJ1-1; v_gene: TRBV30; CDR3aa: AWSVDTNTEAF
abundance: few; j_gene: TRBJ2-5; v_gene: TRBV29-1; CDR3aa: SVEHRQGRETQY
abundance: .; j_gene: TRBJ2-5; v_gene: TRBV30; CDR3aa: AWSNLKKTQY
abundance: few; j_gene: TRBJ1-1; v_gene: TRBV16; CDR3aa: ASSQESGGTEAF
abundance: .; j_gene: TRBJ1-2; v_gene: TRBV30; CDR3aa: AWSVFGTDGYT
abundance: once; j_gene: TRBJ2-7; v_gene: TRBV27; CDR3aa: ASSLVATGEQY
abundance: .; j_gene: TRBJ2-1; v_gene: TRBV29-1; CDR3aa: SGYSGLAGGEQAYNEQF